These T cell receptor beta chains were read from a single sample in a study of T cell repertoires in cytomegalovirus infection. TCRdb reprocessed the reads via MiXCR and lists one record per CDR3 protein. The table includes about 220,000 distinct CDR3 sequences, approximately 40% detected once. These receptors' targets are unknown. The source material was CD8+ T cells from cultured PBMCs, sampled from culture after CMV antigen stimulation. Every receptor here comes from a human donor in good health (CMV status not recorded). Some clones in this sample may be carry-over from other donors' samples. Each CDR3 is given with its conserved first and last residue.

V gene,CDR3 protein
TRBV4-1,CASSWTSGPTDTQYF
TRBV6-5,CASSYDGVTEAFF
TRBV27,CASGKKKGYTF
TRBV12-3/TRBV12-4,CASSFTSGSNNEQFF
TRBV28,CASRLRRGRTDTQYF
TRBV7-8,CASSLEGQGPTDTQYF
TRBV27,CASWDRGSSYNEQFF
TRBV2,CASRGPSGRAGGANVLTF
TRBV18,CASSPPYGSYNEQFF
TRBV7-6,CASSPGGAMGREQYF
TRBV6-5,CASTLSRGREQYF
TRBV14,CASGQGVTDTQYF